The present entry profiles one T cell receptor beta chain with its context. Its specificity is not known. The V gene lost 5 bases and the J gene lost 2 bases, with 16 bases spanning the gap. This CDR3 has 16 residues. Germline V lookup: CDR1 MDHEN, CDR2 SYDVKM. The entry originates in a study of T cell responses to AZD1222 COVID-19 vaccine. Study findings and constraints: Reports say nearly half of spike-specific TCRs go after unmutated variant regions. Donors in the cohort were predominantly white British and more often female, and clonal diversity was possibly underestimated. Spike-specific TCR depth and breadth grew after two AZD1222 doses.

The data were produced by immunoSEQ multiplex PCR, yet TCRdb's version contains in-frame clones alone and is incomplete. The sample includes roughly 99,000 clones, 80% to 95% of them seen just once. The J gene is TRBJ1-3, the V gene TRBV28, with D maybe TRBD1 (5 bases). Sequences were derived from peripheral blood, sampled 28 days after the second AZD1222 dose. This clonotype originated in an adult who received the AZD1222 COVID-19 vaccine. CDR3: CASSLRGLSAGNTIYF. The CDR3 nucleotides are TGTGCCAGCAGTCTCCGGGGGTTAAGCGCTGGAAACACCATATATTTT. The full variable domain, rest sourced from reference TRBV28 and TRBJ1-3, is DVKVTQSSRYLVKRTGEKVFLECVQDMDHENMFWYRQDPGLGLRLIYFSYDVKMKEKGDIPEGYSVSREKKERFSLILESASTNQTSMYLCASSLRGLSAGNTIYFGEGSWLTVV.